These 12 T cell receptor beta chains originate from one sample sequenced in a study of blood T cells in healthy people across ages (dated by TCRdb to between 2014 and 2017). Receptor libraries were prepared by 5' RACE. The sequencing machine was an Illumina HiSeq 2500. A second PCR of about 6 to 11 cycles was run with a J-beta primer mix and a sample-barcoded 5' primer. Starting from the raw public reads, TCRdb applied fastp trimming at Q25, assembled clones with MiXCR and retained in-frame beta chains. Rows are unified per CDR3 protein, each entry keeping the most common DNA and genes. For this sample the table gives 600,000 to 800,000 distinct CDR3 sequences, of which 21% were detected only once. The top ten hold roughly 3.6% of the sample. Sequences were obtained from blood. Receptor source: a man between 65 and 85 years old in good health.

CDR3 DNA: TGTGCCAGCAGACCTGGGACAGGGGTAGAGACCCAGTACTTC. Amino acid sequence: CASRPGTGVETQYF. The chain employs TRBV7-3 and TRBJ2-5; TRBD1 aligns across 10 bases. The CDR3 is made up of 14 amino acids. CDR1 is SGHTA, CDR2 FQGTGA, per germline. With 6 bases clipped from V and 4 bases from J, the junction kept 5 bases outside the gene matches. Looking up the rest from reference TRBV7-3 and TRBJ2-5 gives the full variable domain: GAGVSQTPSNKVTEKGKYVELRCDPISGHTALYWYRQSLGQGPEFLIYFQGTGAADDSGLPNDRFFAVRPEGSVSTLKIQRTERGDSAVYLCASRPGTGVETQYFGPGTRLLVL.

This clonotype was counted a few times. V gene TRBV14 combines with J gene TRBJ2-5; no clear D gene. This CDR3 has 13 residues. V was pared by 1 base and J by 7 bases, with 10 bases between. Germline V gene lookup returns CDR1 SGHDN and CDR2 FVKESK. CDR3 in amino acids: CASSQALVGTQYF. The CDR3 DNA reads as TGTGCCAGCAGCCAAGCCCTCGTAGGGACCCAGTACTTC. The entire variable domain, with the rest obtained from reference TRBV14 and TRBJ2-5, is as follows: EAGVTQFPSHSVIEKGQTVTLRCDPISGHDNLYWYRRVMGKEIKFLLHFVKESKQDESGMPNNRFLAERTGGTYSTLKVQPAELEDSGVYFCASSQALVGTQYFGPGTRLLVL.

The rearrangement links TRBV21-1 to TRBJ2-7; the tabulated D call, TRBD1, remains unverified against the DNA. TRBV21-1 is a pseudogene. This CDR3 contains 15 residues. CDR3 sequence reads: CASSNKRTGAYEQYF. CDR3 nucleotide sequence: TGTGCCAGCAGCAACAAGAGGACAGGGGCCTACGAGCAGTACTTC.

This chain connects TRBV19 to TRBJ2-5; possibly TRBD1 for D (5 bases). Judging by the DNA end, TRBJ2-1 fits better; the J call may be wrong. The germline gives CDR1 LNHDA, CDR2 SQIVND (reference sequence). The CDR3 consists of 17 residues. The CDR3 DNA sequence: TGTGCCAGTAGTATATCCCCTGATCCCCTAGGGGACAATGAGCAGTTCTTC. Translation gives CASSISPDPLGDNEQFF.

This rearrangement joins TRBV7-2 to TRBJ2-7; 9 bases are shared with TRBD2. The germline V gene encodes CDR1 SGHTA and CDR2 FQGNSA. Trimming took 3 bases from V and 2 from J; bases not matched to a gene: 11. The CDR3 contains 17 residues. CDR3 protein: CASSFSHRAGGTYEQYF. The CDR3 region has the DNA TGTGCCAGCAGCTTCTCCCACAGGGCGGGAGGGACCTACGAGCAGTACTTC.

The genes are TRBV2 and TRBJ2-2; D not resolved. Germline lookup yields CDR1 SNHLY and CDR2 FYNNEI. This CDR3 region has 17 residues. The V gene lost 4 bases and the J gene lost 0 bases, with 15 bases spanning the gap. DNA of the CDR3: TGTGCCAGCAGTGTCCCCCGGACGGCCTCGAACACCGGGGAGCTGTTTTTT. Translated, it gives CASSVPRTASNTGELFF.

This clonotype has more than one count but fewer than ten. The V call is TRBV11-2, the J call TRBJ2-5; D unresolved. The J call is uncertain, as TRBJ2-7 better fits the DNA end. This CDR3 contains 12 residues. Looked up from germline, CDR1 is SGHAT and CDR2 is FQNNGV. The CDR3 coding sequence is TGTGCCAGCAGCCCAAACCGCTACGAGCAGTACTTC. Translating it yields CASSPNRYEQYF.

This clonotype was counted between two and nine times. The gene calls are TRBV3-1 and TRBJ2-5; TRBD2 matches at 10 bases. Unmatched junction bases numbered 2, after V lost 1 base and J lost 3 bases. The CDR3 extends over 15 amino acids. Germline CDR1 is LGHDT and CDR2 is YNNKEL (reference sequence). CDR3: CASSQAGLAEETQYF. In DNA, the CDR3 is TGTGCCAGCAGCCAAGCTGGACTAGCGGAAGAGACCCAGTACTTC.

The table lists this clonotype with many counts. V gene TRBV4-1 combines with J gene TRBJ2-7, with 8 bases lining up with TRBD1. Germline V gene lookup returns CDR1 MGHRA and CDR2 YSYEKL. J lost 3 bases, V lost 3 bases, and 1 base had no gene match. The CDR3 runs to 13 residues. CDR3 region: CASSHGQGYEQYF. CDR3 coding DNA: TGCGCCAGCAGCCACGGACAGGGCTACGAGCAGTACTTC.

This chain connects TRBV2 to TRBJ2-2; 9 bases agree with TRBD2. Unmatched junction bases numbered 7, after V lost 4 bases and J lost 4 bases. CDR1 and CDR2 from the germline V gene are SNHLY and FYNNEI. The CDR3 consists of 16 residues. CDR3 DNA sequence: TGTGCCAGCAGTGTGGTAGCGGGAGCGGGCACCGGGGAGCTGTTTTTT. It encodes CASSVVAGAGTGELFF.

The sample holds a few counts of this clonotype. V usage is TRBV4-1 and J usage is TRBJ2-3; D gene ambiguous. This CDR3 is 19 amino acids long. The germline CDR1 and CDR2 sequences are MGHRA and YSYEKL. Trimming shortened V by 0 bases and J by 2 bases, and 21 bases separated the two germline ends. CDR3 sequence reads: CASSQEGEAPRSHTDTQYF. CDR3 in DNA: TGCGCCAGCAGCCAAGAGGGTGAGGCCCCACGCTCTCACACAGATACGCAGTATTTT.

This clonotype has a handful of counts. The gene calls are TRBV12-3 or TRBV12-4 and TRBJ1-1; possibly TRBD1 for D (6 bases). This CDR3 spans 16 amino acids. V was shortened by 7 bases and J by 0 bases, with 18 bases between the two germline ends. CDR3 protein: CASTQGGGAVNTEAFF. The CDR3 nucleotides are TGTGCCAGCACCCAAGGTGGGGGGGCGGTGAACACTGAAGCTTTCTTT.